The 13 T cell receptor beta chains presented below share a single source sample, sequenced in a study of T cells in Graves' hyperthyroidism and ophthalmopathy. From RNA transcripts, TCR beta CDR3 regions were amplified. First-round RT-PCR with HTBI primers amplified the TCR CDR3 region. TCRdb passed the multiplex PCR reads through MiXCR, listing each CDR3 protein once. This sample has a few hundred thousand distinct CDR3 sequences, with 15% to 19% found just once. Sample: blood. Receptors were obtained from a woman aged 18-29 years with Graves' hyperthyroidism.

V gene TRBV10-1 combines with J gene TRBJ1-6; possibly TRBD1 for D (5 bases). CDR1 and CDR2 (germline): WNHNN, SYGVQD (reference sequence). V lost 5 bases and J lost 11, with 13 bases in between. The CDR3 is 13 residues long. The CDR3 DNA follows: TGCGCCAGCAGTACCCAGGGATTGGCACCCCTCCACTTT. Its protein product is CASSTQGLAPLHF.

The chain couples TRBV9 to TRBJ2-3; either TRBD1 or TRBD2 may fit D (7 bases each). Trimming stripped 4 bases from V and 5 bases from J, with 17 bases between. CDR3 size: 15 residues. Germline-derived CDR1 and CDR2 are SGDLS and YYNGEE. The CDR3 here is CASSFQGGVEDTQYF. CDR3 DNA: TGTGCCAGCAGCTTTCAGGGGGGGGTTGAAGATACGCAGTATTTT.

This clonotype was observed at least ten times. The V and J genes are TRBV12-3 or TRBV12-4 and TRBJ2-7, with 10 bases matching TRBD1. The V and J ends lost 6 bases and 7 bases, in that order; junction bases with no gene match: 12. The CDR3 spans 15 residues. The CDR3: CASRPRTGGSSEQYF. CDR3 DNA sequence: TGTGCCAGCAGACCGCGGACAGGGGGATCTAGTGAGCAGTACTTC.

V and J are TRBV4-1 and TRBJ2-5; tentative D call: TRBD1 (5 bases). Per germline, CDR1 MGHRA and CDR2 YSYEKL. The germline V and J ends were trimmed by 4 bases and 1 base, with 13 bases remaining between them. This CDR3 is built from 15 residues. CDR3 amino acids: CASSRGSRGQETQYF. Here the CDR3 DNA reads TGCGCCAGCAGCCGGGGAAGTAGGGGCCAAGAGACCCAGTACTTC.

This clonotype came up many times. The chain has TRBV20-1 and TRBJ2-1; D possibly matches TRBD1 or TRBD2 (5 bases each). Germline CDR1 and CDR2: DFQATT and SNEGSKA (reference sequence). The CDR3 sequence is 13 residues long. Deletions cut 3 bases from V and 7 bases from J, with 13 bases between. Written as DNA, the CDR3 is TGCAGTGCTAGGCTAGCTACAGGAAATGAGCAGTTCTTC. It encodes CSARLATGNEQFF.

This clonotype was seen at least ten times. The CDR3 nucleotides are TGTGCCAGCAGTGAAGCTTTGACAGCAGAGACCCAGTACTTC. This translates into CASSEALTAETQYF. The chain is built from TRBV6-1 and TRBJ2-5; a weak D match, TRBD1 (5 bases). The CDR3 has 14 amino acids. Trimming took 0 bases from V and 4 from J, leaving 9 bases between them. Per the germline V gene, CDR1 is MNHNS and CDR2 is SASEGT.

This clonotype showed up just a few times. The CDR3 sequence: CASSFTSGGRAHTQYF. The DNA of the CDR3 is TGTGCCAGCAGTTTTACTAGCGGGGGGCGGGCCCATACGCAGTATTTT. The chain couples TRBV12-3 or TRBV12-4 to TRBJ2-3, with 12 bases aligning to TRBD2. V shed 3 bases and J 7 bases; nucleotides not matched to a gene: 8. The CDR3 is made up of 16 amino acids.

The J gene is TRBJ2-5, the V gene TRBV20-1, with TRBD2 matching over 12 bases. Germline assignment: CDR1 DFQATT and CDR2 SNEGSKA (reference sequence). V lost 8 bases and J lost 4; bases outside the gene matches: 5. This CDR3 has 13 residues. The chain's CDR3 is CSYLAGGRETQYF. The CDR3 DNA reads as TGCAGTTATCTAGCGGGGGGGCGAGAGACCCAGTACTTC.

The CDR3 loop reads CASSETGYRNYGYTF. The DNA of the CDR3 is TGTGCCAGCAGTGAAACAGGGTACCGTAACTATGGCTACACCTTC. The V and J genes are TRBV12-3 or TRBV12-4 and TRBJ1-2; tentative D call: TRBD1 (6 bases). V lost 5 bases to trimming and J lost 1 base, with 14 bases between them. The CDR3 extends over 15 amino acids.

The chain carries TRBV15 and TRBJ2-2; no definite D call. V shed 6 bases and J shed 1 base, with 12 bases lying between them. There are 15 residues in the CDR3. Per germline, CDR1 LNHNV and CDR2 YYDKDF (reference sequence). In nucleotides, the CDR3 is TGTGCCACCAGACCTATCGGGTTGAACACCGGGGAGCTGTTTTTT. Residues: CATRPIGLNTGELFF.

On this clonotype: One junction end does not reproduce the germline sequence, and a read error may be involved. This chain uses TRBV4-1 with TRBJ2-1; D gene unclear. Per germline, CDR1 MGHRA and CDR2 YSYEKL. This CDR3 is 13 amino acids long. CDR3 sequence reads: CASSQELYNEQFF. CDR3 in DNA: TGTGCCAGCAGCCAAGAACTCTACAATGAGCAGTTCTTC.

This clonotype came up a few times. Written as DNA, the CDR3 is TGTGCCACCAGTACCCCGGGACAGGCAGATACGCAGTATTTT. Translating it yields CATSTPGQADTQYF. The rearrangement joins TRBV24-1 to TRBJ2-3; 8 nucleotides agree with TRBD1. With 6 bases clipped from V and 4 bases from J, the junction kept 5 bases outside the gene matches. The CDR3 sequence is 14 residues long. Germline V lookup: CDR1 KGHDR, CDR2 SFDVKD.

In its sample, this clonotype was seen many times. The gene calls are TRBV28 and TRBJ2-5; D is perhaps TRBD1 (5 bases). Deletions cut 7 bases from V and 7 bases from J, with 10 bases between. CDR1 and CDR2 (germline): MDHEN, SYDVKM. The CDR3 has 11 amino acids. The CDR3 bases are TGTGCCAGCAACCAAAGGGGGACCCAGTACTTC. Translated, it gives CASNQRGTQYF.